This T cell receptor beta chain was obtained from a study of siplizumab effects on memory and regulatory T cells. The study, taken as a whole, reports: Greater diversity than memory cells seemed evident in naive T cells, which also appeared to be major alloresponse contributors. Proliferating CD4+ or CD8+ clones, roughly 80-95% of them, lacked an assignable naive or memory phenotype.

Per sample, the assay covered roughly 9.2 x 10^4 TCR templates. Some clones are missing from TCRdb's copy, which holds only in-frame ones; the method was immunoSEQ multiplex PCR. Found here are some 73,000 clones, around 93% of them singletons; the top ten hold about 5%. This clone was seen a single time. Its target is unknown. This CDR3 region has 15 residues. The sequence was collected from a human donor in good health. Material for sequencing was CD8+ T cells sorted from blood. The rearrangement links TRBV7-5 to TRBJ2-7. TRBV7-5 is noted as a pseudogene. DNA of the CDR3: TGTGTCAAGGAATCGAAAGGGTCAACTACGGGTGTGCAGTACTTC. Residues: CVKESKGSTTGVQYF.